This T cell receptor (delta chain) was sequenced during a study of gamma-delta chains in newborns, infants, children. This clone was detected a few times. A much bigger clone sits one base away, suggesting this may be a read error. With CATT, TCRdb re-called clones from the reads. The sample has thousands of delta-chain clones; 5.2% are singletons. V lost 3 bases and J lost 2, with 21 bases in between. Germline CDR1 and CDR2: GEAIGNYY and EKD. CDR3 length: 17 residues. This chain joins TRDV2 and TRDJ1; the D gene is possibly TRDD3 (5 bases). The specimen was blood. The sequence came from a child who was a newborn, infant or young child, either healthy, febrile or measles-vaccinated (not recorded which). The CDR3 protein is CACDSIREIQGTDKLIF. Here the CDR3 DNA reads TGTGCCTGTGACTCGATTAGGGAGATACAGGGAACCGATAAACTCATCTTT.